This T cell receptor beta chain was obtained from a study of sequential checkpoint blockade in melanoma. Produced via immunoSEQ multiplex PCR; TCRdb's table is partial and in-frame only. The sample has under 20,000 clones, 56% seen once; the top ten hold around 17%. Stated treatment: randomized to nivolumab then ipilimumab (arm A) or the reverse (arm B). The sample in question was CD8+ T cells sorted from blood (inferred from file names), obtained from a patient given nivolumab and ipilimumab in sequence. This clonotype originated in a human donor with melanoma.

CDR3 in amino acids: CASSEGPIREGPNTEAFF. For the CDR3, the DNA is TGTGCCAGCAGTGAAGGACCTATACGGGAGGGACCGAACACTGAAGCTTTCTTT. V is TRBV2 and J is TRBJ1-1; D possibly corresponds to TRBD1 (5 bases). Germline V lookup: CDR1 SNHLY, CDR2 FYNNEI. Trimming took 1 base from V and 1 from J, leaving 19 bases between them. CDR3 length: 18 amino acids.